The source of this TCR beta chain is a study of blood T cell repertoires in COVID-19. Across the study: Samples taken during acute and convalescent COVID-19 were collected in the United States, Italy and Spain. Sources were T cells, B-cell-depleted T cells, or PBMCs; the material itself was cDNA or gDNA.

The CDR3 has 16 amino acids. Trimming took 0 bases from V and 0 from J, leaving 9 bases between them. CDR1 is MNHNS, CDR2 SASEGT, per germline. How the authors handled the data: Reference gene primer amplification yielded estimated nucleated cell counts. Using immunoSEQ multiplex PCR, the repertoire was profiled, and TCRdb retains in-frame clones only, with some absent. V and J calls and clone size follow that table, whereas D and trimming were derived from the DNA. Counted here are tens of thousands of clones, approximately 87% occurring once; the ten biggest clones make up approximately 5.4%. Sequencing was done on a sample of peripheral blood. The receptor was derived from a man aged 45 to 65 with active COVID-19. V gene TRBV6-1 combines with J gene TRBJ1-3; TRBD1 is a possible D gene (6 bases). The CDR3 here is CASSEADSSSGNTIYF. The CDR3 nucleotides read TGTGCCAGCAGTGAAGCGGACAGCAGCTCTGGAAACACCATATATTTT.